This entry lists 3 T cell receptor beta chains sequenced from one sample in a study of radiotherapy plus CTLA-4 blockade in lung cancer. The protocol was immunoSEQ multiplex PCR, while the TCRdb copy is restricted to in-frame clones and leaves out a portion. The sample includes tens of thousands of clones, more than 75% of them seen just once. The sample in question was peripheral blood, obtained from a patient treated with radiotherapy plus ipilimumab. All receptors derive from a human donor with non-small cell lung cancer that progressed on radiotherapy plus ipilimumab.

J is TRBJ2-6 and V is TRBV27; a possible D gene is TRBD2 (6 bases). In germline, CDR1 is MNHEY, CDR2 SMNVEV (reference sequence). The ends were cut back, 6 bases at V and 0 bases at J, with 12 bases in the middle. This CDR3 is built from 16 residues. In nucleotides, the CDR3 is TGTGCCAGCAGCCAGAGGGGAGGCTCTGGGGCCAACGTCCTGACTTTC. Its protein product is CASSQRGGSGANVLTF.

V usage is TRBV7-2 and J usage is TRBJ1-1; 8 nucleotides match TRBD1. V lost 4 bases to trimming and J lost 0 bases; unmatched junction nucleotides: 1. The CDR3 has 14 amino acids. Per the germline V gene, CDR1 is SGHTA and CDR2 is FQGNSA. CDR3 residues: CASSSTGVNTEAFF. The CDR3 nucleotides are TGTGCCAGCAGCTCGACAGGGGTGAACACTGAAGCTTTCTTT.

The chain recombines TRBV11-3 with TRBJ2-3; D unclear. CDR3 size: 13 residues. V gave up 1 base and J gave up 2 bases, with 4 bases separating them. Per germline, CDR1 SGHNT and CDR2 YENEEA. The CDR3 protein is CASSLVLTDTQYF. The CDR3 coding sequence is TGTGCCAGCAGCTTAGTGCTCACAGATACGCAGTATTTT.